Below are 22 T cell receptor beta chains sequenced from a single sample in a study of blood T cell repertoires in COVID-19. Clones were sequenced by immunoSEQ multiplex PCR, and TCRdb holds only the in-frame ones, with some missing. This table holds about 110,000 clones, roughly 90% found once. Source material: peripheral blood. These receptors were collected from a man between 40 and 49 years old with active or convalescent COVID-19.

The rearrangement joins TRBV7-9 to TRBJ1-2, with a possible D match to TRBD1 (5 bases). Per the germline V gene, CDR1 is SEHNR and CDR2 is FQNEAQ (reference sequence). The CDR3 has 14 amino acids. V was trimmed by 3 bases and J by 0 bases, leaving 8 bases between them. CDR3: CASSFGGSNYGYTF. As DNA, the CDR3 is TGTGCCAGCAGCTTCGGGGGTTCTAACTATGGCTACACCTTC.

J is TRBJ2-7 and V is TRBV6-5, with TRBD2 matching over 7 bases. Germline V lookup: CDR1 MNHEY, CDR2 SVGAGI. The CDR3 loop spans 16 amino acids. The V and J ends lost 2 bases and 7 bases, in that order; junction bases with no gene match: 14. In nucleotides, the CDR3 is TGTGCCAGCAGTTACGTGGCGGGAGAAATGAAGCGAGAGCAGTACTTC. Its translation: CASSYVAGEMKREQYF.

J is TRBJ2-1 and V is TRBV5-4; 9 nucleotides match TRBD2. Germline CDR1 and CDR2: SGHNT and YYREEE (reference sequence). V trimming: 4 bases; J trimming: 9 bases; junction bases outside the gene matches: 5. This CDR3 region has 13 residues. The CDR3 spells CASSPSGTGEQFF. CDR3 DNA sequence: TGTGCCAGCAGCCCTAGCGGGACGGGTGAGCAGTTCTTC.

The chain links TRBV5-1 to TRBJ2-1; TRBD2 aligns across 9 bases. The CDR3 spans 19 residues. Germline V CDR1 and CDR2: SGHRS, YFSETQ. V trimming: 0 bases; J trimming: 2 bases; junction bases outside the gene matches: 12. The chain's CDR3 is CASSLVGSGSITTYNEQFF. In DNA form, the CDR3 reads TGCGCCAGCAGCTTGGTTGGTAGCGGGAGTATAACCACCTACAATGAGCAGTTCTTC.

The V and J genes are TRBV2 and TRBJ2-7, with 7 bases fitting TRBD2. CDR3 size: 14 residues. Germline V lookup: CDR1 SNHLY, CDR2 FYNNEI. The V gene end was trimmed by 7 bases and the J gene end by 4 bases; junction bases not matched to a gene: 10. This CDR3 is CASKSQAGAYEQYF. The DNA for the CDR3 is TGTGCCAGCAAATCCCAGGCGGGAGCGTACGAGCAGTACTTC. Full variable domain (remainder filled in from reference TRBV2 and TRBJ2-7): EPEVTQTPSHQVTQMGQEVILRCVPISNHLYFYWYRQILGQKVEFLVSFYNNEISEKSEIFDDQFSVERPDGSNFTLKIRSTKLEDSAMYFCASKSQAGAYEQYFGPGTRLTVT.

DNA of the CDR3: TGTGCCAGCAGTGAAGCCCTCACGCAGTATTTT. Translating gives CASSEALTQYF. The rearrangement links TRBV6-1 to TRBJ2-3; no reliable D call. The V end was cut by 0 bases, the J end by 9 bases, with 4 bases between. This CDR3 is 11 amino acids long. Germline V gives CDR1 MNHNS, CDR2 SASEGT.

V usage is TRBV28 and J usage is TRBJ2-2, with 7 bases fitting TRBD1. With V trimmed by 4 bases and J by 3 bases, 2 bases remained unmatched. The length of the CDR3 is 14 residues. The germline V gene encodes CDR1 MDHEN and CDR2 SYDVKM. CDR3 region: CASSSGQDTGELFF. DNA for the CDR3: TGTGCCAGCAGTTCCGGACAGGACACCGGGGAGCTGTTTTTT.

The gene calls are TRBV28 and TRBJ1-1; 8 bases are a match to TRBD1. Germline assignment: CDR1 MDHEN and CDR2 SYDVKM. The CDR3 runs 14 residues. V was clipped by 3 bases and J by 4 bases; unmatched bases: 4. DNA for the CDR3: TGTGCCAGCAGTTTTCCCGGACAGGGCACTGAAGCTTTCTTT. Encoded protein: CASSFPGQGTEAFF.

This clone has more than one count but fewer than ten. The V gene is TRBV1, the J gene TRBJ2-1; the table calls TRBD2, which could not be checked here. TRBV1 is termed a pseudogene. The length of the CDR3 is 17 residues. The CDR3 nucleotides are TGCACCAGCAGCCAAGTGGGCGGGAGGGGCTCCTACAATGAGCAGTTCTTC. Its translation: CTSSQVGGRGSYNEQFF.

This chain links TRBV18 with TRBJ1-5, with 9 bases that match TRBD1. The CDR3 covers 16 residues. J lost 0 bases, V lost 3 bases, and 3 bases had no gene match. Germline loops: CDR1 KGHSH, CDR2 LQKENI. The CDR3 here is CASSPDRGYSNQPQHF. The CDR3 DNA reads TGTGCCAGCTCACCCGACAGGGGGTATAGCAATCAGCCCCAGCATTTT. Looking up the rest from reference TRBV18 and TRBJ1-5 gives the full variable domain: NAGVMQNPRHLVRRRGQEARLRCSPMKGHSHVYWYRQLPEEGLKFMVYLQKENIIDESGMPKERFSAEFPKEGPSILRIQQVVRGDSAAYFCASSPDRGYSNQPQHFGDGTRLSIL.

This chain's CDR3 is CASSIKVGTGGPQHF. CDR3 in DNA: TGTGCCAGTAGTATTAAGGTGGGGACGGGAGGGCCCCAGCATTTT. This chain joins TRBV19 and TRBJ1-5; tentative D call: TRBD1 (5 bases). The CDR3 is made up of 15 amino acids. Deletions cut 3 bases from V and 9 bases from J, with 18 bases between. Germline values: CDR1 LNHDA, CDR2 SQIVND (reference sequence).

This clone showed up just a few times. V is TRBV28 and J is TRBJ1-2; TRBD1 is a possible D gene (6 bases). The CDR3 is 13 residues long. V dropped 6 bases and J dropped 2 bases, with 10 bases sitting between them. Germline V gene sequence: CDR1 MDHEN, CDR2 SYDVKM. The CDR3 is CASRAGGNYGYTF. The CDR3 coding sequence is TGTGCCAGCAGGGCTGGGGGCAACTATGGCTACACCTTC.

The chain combines TRBV7-2 with TRBJ2-7; perhaps TRBD1 as D (5 bases). The CDR3 is 14 residues long. Deletions cut 1 base from V and 2 bases from J, with 9 bases between. CDR1 and CDR2 from the germline V gene are SGHTA and FQGNSA. As DNA, the CDR3 is TGTGCCAGCAGCTTAGGGGGCGCGGCCTACGAGCAGTACTTC. This encodes CASSLGGAAYEQYF.

CDR3 in amino acids: CASHFGGMAEAFF. CDR3 nucleotide sequence: TGTGCCAGCCACTTCGGGGGGATGGCGGAAGCTTTCTTT. The chain combines TRBV7-9 with TRBJ1-1, with D possibly matching TRBD1 (5 bases). CDR1 SEHNR and CDR2 FQNEAQ come from the germline V gene (reference sequence). V shed 8 bases and J shed 8 bases, with 18 bases lying between them. This CDR3 comprises 13 residues.

The gene calls are TRBV4-3 and TRBJ2-7, with 7 bases lining up with TRBD2. This CDR3 has 18 amino acids. CDR1 and CDR2 (germline): LGHNA, YSLEER. Trimming at V came to 0 bases and at J to 2 bases, leaving 13 bases not matched to a gene. The CDR3 nucleotides are TGCGCCAGCAGCCAAGATCCCACTTGGGAGCGGGAAGCCTACGAGCAGTACTTC. This gives the protein CASSQDPTWEREAYEQYF.

The chain joins TRBV2 to TRBJ2-7, with TRBD1 as a possible D gene (6 bases). CDR3 length equals 12 residues. V lost 5 bases and J 4 bases, leaving 9 bases between the germline ends. Germline CDR1 SNHLY, CDR2 FYNNEI. CDR3: CASSWTAYEQYF. The DNA for the CDR3 is TGTGCCAGCAGTTGGACAGCTTACGAGCAGTACTTC.

The sample holds a few counts of this clone. The CDR3 protein is CASSRTGSVRLSNEQFF. The CDR3 DNA sequence: TGTGCCAGCAGCCGGACAGGTTCTGTGCGTCTGTCCAATGAGCAGTTCTTC. The chain employs TRBV7-6 and TRBJ2-1, with 7 bases fitting TRBD1. Germline V gives CDR1 SGHVS, CDR2 FNYEAQ. The V segment lost 5 bases and the J segment 6 bases; nucleotides outside the gene matches: 16. CDR3 length: 17 amino acids.

The V gene is TRBV11-3, the J gene TRBJ2-3, with 7 bases fitting TRBD1. The V and J ends lost 4 bases and 2 bases, in that order; junction bases with no gene match: 9. From germline, CDR1 is SGHNT and CDR2 YENEEA. The CDR3 spans 16 residues. CDR3 sequence: CASSSGKGTDTDTQYF. As DNA, the CDR3 is TGTGCCAGCAGCTCGGGAAAAGGGACAGACACAGATACGCAGTATTTT.

The V and J genes are TRBV30 and TRBJ2-1; 9 nucleotides agree with TRBD2. The length of the CDR3 is 15 residues. Germline V gene data show CDR1 as GTSNPN and CDR2 as SVGIG (reference sequence). J lost 4 bases, V lost 1 base, and 5 bases had no gene match. The CDR3 region is CAWSGGLAIYNEQFF. CDR3 DNA sequence: TGTGCCTGGAGTGGGGGACTAGCAATTTACAATGAGCAGTTCTTC.

The chain joins TRBV7-9 to TRBJ1-2; D is unresolved. V was shortened by 6 bases and J by 7 bases, with 9 bases between the two germline ends. The germline V gene has CDR1 SEHNR and CDR2 FQNEAQ (reference sequence). The CDR3 covers 11 residues. CDR3 DNA: TGTGCCAGCAGGAAGACACGTGGCTACACCTTC. Translating gives CASRKTRGYTF.

The V gene is TRBV5-4, the J gene TRBJ2-1, with D perhaps TRBD1 (5 bases). This CDR3 is built from 17 residues. Germline V gene lookup returns CDR1 SGHNT and CDR2 YYREEE (reference sequence). V lost 4 bases and J lost 0, with 17 bases in between. The CDR3 here is CASSGSRVFSSYNEQFF. The CDR3 DNA reads as TGTGCCAGCAGCGGAAGCAGGGTTTTCAGCTCCTACAATGAGCAGTTCTTC.

Ten or more counts support this clone. V usage is TRBV6-5 and J usage is TRBJ2-7; TRBD1 is a possible D gene (5 bases). Trimming cost V 7 bases and J 3 bases, with 13 bases left between them. The CDR3 runs to 13 residues. Germline CDR1 and CDR2: MNHEY and SVGAGI. The CDR3: CASTRRGHYEQYF. CDR3 nucleotides: TGTGCCAGCACTCGAAGGGGCCACTACGAGCAGTACTTC.